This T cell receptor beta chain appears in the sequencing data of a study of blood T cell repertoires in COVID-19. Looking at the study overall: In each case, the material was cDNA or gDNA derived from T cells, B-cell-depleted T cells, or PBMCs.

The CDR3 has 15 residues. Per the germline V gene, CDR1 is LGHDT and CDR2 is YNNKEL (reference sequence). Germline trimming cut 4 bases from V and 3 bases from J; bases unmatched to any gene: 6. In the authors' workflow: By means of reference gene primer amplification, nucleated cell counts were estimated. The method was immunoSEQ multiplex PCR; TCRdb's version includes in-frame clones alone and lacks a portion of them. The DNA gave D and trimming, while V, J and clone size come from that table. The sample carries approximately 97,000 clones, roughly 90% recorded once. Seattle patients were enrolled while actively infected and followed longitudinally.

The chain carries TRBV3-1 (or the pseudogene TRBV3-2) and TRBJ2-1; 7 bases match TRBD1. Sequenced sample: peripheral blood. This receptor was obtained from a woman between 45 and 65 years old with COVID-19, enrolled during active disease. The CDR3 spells CASSPTGFYYNEQFF. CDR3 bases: TGTGCCAGCAGCCCGACAGGGTTTTACTACAATGAGCAGTTCTTC.